A single sample is the source of the 6 T cell receptor beta chains below, sequenced in a study of shared clonotypes between healthy human individuals. Repertoires were generated with immunoSEQ multiplex PCR, while TCRdb's copy carries only in-frame clones and drops some. This sample has about 600,000 clones, with roughly 98% found just once. CD45RO-negative CD8 cells positively selected for CCR7 made up the naive population, which excluded terminally differentiated effector memory CD45RA+ cells. Material: naive CD8+ T cells sorted from blood. These receptors all come from a man younger than 40 in good health.

This clone was observed once. The chain recombines TRBV7-9 with TRBJ2-3; 8 bases match TRBD1. Looked up from germline, CDR1 is SEHNR and CDR2 is FQNEAQ (reference sequence). V lost 5 bases, J lost 2 bases, and 12 bases stayed unmatched. The CDR3 sequence is 17 residues long. CDR3 in amino acids: CASSGAGGALFTDTQYF. CDR3 nucleotide sequence: TGTGCCAGCAGCGGGGCAGGGGGCGCATTATTCACAGATACGCAGTATTTT.

The chain recombines TRBV28 with TRBJ2-7; perhaps TRBD2 as D (7 bases). The length of the CDR3 is 15 residues. The ends were cut back, 5 bases at V and 1 base at J, with 15 bases in the middle. Per germline, CDR1 MDHEN and CDR2 SYDVKM. CDR3 nucleotides: TGTGCCAGCAGTCACACGCGGGGGCTATCCTACGAGCAGTACTTC. It is translated as CASSHTRGLSYEQYF.

The chain carries TRBV25-1 and TRBJ2-2, with 8 bases identical to TRBD2. V was clipped by 5 bases and J by 4 bases; unmatched bases: 12. Germline V lookup: CDR1 MGHDK, CDR2 SYGVNS. The CDR3 runs 17 residues. The CDR3 reads CASSLLLAGSGTGELFF. DNA of the CDR3: TGTGCCAGCAGTCTCCTGTTAGCGGGATCTGGCACCGGGGAGCTGTTTTTT.

This chain connects TRBV7-9 to TRBJ2-2; D is possibly TRBD1 or TRBD2 (5 bases each). The V end lost 5 bases, the J end lost 4 bases, and 14 bases lay between the germline ends. The CDR3 contains 15 residues. In germline, CDR1 is SEHNR, CDR2 FQNEAQ (reference sequence). The CDR3 protein is CASSQTRGTTGELFF. In DNA, the CDR3 is TGTGCCAGCAGCCAAACTAGGGGAACCACCGGGGAGCTGTTTTTT.

J is TRBJ2-1 and V is TRBV5-1; D may be TRBD1 or TRBD2 (5 bases each). V was shortened by 1 base and J by 7 bases, with 12 bases between the two germline ends. The CDR3 covers 14 residues. Germline V lookup: CDR1 SGHRS, CDR2 YFSETQ. DNA of the CDR3: TGCGCCAGCAGCTTGAACAGGAGAGGGAATGAGCAGTTCTTC. Translating it yields CASSLNRRGNEQFF.

The chain uses TRBV29-1 and TRBJ2-1; 8 bases fit TRBD2. CDR1 and CDR2 from the germline V gene are SQVTM and ANQGSEA. This CDR3 region has 19 residues. V gave up 2 bases and J gave up 8 bases; unmatched junction bases: 23. CDR3 coding DNA: TGCAGCGTTGAATGGGCTCAGGATGTAGGCGGCGGGAGGTGGGATGAGCAGTTCTTC. It is translated as CSVEWAQDVGGGRWDEQFF.